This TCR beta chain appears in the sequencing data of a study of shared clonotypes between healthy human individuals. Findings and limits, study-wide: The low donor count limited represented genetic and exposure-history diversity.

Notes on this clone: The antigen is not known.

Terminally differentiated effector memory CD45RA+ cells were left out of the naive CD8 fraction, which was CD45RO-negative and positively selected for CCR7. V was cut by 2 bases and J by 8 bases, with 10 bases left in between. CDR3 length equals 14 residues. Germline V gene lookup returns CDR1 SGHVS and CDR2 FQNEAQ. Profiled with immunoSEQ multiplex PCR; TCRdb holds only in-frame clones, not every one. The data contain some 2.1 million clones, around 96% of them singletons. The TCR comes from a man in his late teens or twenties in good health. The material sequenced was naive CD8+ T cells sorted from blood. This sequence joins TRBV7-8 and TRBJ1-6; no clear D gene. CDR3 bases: TGTGCCAGCAGCTTAACGTGGGATGATTCACCCCTCCACTTT. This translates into CASSLTWDDSPLHF. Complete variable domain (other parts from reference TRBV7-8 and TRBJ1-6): GAGVSQSPRYKVAKRGQDVALRCDPISGHVSLFWYQQALGQGPEFLTYFQNEAQLDKSGLPSDRFFAERPEGSVSTLKIQRTQQEDSAVYLCASSLTWDDSPLHFGNGTRLTVT.